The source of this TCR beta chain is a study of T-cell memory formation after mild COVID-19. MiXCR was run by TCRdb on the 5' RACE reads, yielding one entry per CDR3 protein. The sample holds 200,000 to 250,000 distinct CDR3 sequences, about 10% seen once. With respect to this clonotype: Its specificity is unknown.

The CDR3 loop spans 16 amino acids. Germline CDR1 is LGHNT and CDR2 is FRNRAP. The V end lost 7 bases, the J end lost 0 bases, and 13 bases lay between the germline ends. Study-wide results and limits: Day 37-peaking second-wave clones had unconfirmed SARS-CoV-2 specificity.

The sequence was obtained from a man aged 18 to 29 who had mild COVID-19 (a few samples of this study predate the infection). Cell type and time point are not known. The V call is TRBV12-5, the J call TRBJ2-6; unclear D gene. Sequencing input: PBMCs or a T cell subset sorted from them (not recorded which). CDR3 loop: CASAYDPHSGANVLTF. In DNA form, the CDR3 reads TGTGCTAGTGCCTACGACCCTCACTCTGGGGCCAACGTCCTGACTTTC.